The source of this TCR beta chain is a study of blood T cell repertoires in COVID-19. Study details: Acute-phase and convalescent COVID-19 samples originated in the United States, Italy and Spain. From T cells, B-cell-depleted T cells, or PBMCs came the material, which was cDNA or gDNA.

The CDR3 extends over 12 amino acids. Germline V gene lookup returns CDR1 MNHEY and CDR2 SVGAGI. V was cut by 4 bases and J by 5 bases, with 6 bases left in between. Methods used by the authors: From reference gene primer amplification, estimates of nucleated cell counts were derived. TCRdb keeps only in-frame clones here, not all; method: immunoSEQ multiplex PCR. D and trimming come from the DNA, and the V and J calls and clone size come from that table. The sample has 100,000 to 150,000 clones; around 80% are singletons. V is TRBV6-5 and J is TRBJ2-1; D uncertain. This TCR was sampled from an older man with acute or convalescent COVID-19. Specimen: peripheral blood. This CDR3 is CASSLQNNEQFF. The CDR3, as DNA: TGTGCCAGCAGTTTACAGAACAATGAGCAGTTCTTC.